Sequencing of this T cell receptor beta chain was carried out in a study of T cell repertoires in cytomegalovirus infection. The overall study: Matching HLA type, along with CMV infection, was indicated by public TCR beta signatures.

Notes on the study in general: Cumulative public TCR beta family frequency identified carriers of CMV plus the relevant HLA. Clonotype analysis showed dominance of the ex vivo response by HLA-C-restricted CMV-specific TCR beta clonotypes.

TCRdb reanalysed the reads using MiXCR and keeps one entry per CDR3 protein. The sample lists around 450,000 distinct CDR3 sequences; roughly 10% were seen once. With 3 bases removed from V and 0 bases from J, the gap between germline ends came to 5 bases. Germline assignment: CDR1 LNHDA and CDR2 SQIVND (reference sequence). The CDR3 contains 14 residues. Many counts were recorded for this clonotype. Its antigen is currently unknown. Sequenced material: PBMCs. This receptor was taken from a human donor in good health (CMV status not recorded). Some clones in this sample may be carry-over from other donors' samples. The chain recombines TRBV19 with TRBJ1-4; D unclear. CDR3 residues: CASSMAATNEKLFF. The CDR3 nucleotides are TGTGCCAGTAGTATGGCTGCAACTAATGAAAAACTGTTTTTT.